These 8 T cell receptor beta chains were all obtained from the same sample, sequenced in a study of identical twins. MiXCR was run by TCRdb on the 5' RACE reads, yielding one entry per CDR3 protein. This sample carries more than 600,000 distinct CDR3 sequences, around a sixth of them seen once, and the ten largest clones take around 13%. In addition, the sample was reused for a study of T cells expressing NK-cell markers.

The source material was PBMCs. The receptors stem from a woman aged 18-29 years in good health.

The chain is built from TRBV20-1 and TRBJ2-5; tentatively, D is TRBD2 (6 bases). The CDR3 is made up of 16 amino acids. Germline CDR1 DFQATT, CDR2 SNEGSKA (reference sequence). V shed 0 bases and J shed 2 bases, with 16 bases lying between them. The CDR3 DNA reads TGCAGTGCTAGAGATCATACTAGCTGGAATCAAGAGACCCAGTACTTC. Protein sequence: CSARDHTSWNQETQYF.

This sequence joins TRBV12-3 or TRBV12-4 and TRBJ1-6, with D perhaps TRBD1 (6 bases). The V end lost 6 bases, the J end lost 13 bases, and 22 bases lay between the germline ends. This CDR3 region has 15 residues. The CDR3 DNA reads TGTGCCAGCAGACCCCCCGGGACAACAGCAGGCCCCCTCCACTTT. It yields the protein CASRPPGTTAGPLHF.

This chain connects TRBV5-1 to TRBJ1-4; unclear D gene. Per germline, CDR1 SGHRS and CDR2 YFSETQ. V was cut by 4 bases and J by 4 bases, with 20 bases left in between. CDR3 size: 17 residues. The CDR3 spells CASSPHRPPISNEKLFF. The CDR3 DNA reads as TGCGCCAGCAGCCCACACCGACCGCCGATAAGTAATGAAAAACTGTTTTTT.

The CDR3 sequence: CASSSPGLAAYEQYF. The CDR3 bases are TGCGCCAGCAGCTCCCCGGGACTAGCGGCGTACGAGCAGTACTTC. V usage is TRBV5-1 and J usage is TRBJ2-7; the match to TRBD2 covers 11 bases. Germline V lookup: CDR1 SGHRS, CDR2 YFSETQ. The V and J ends lost 3 bases and 4 bases, in that order; junction bases with no gene match: 6. This CDR3 comprises 15 residues.

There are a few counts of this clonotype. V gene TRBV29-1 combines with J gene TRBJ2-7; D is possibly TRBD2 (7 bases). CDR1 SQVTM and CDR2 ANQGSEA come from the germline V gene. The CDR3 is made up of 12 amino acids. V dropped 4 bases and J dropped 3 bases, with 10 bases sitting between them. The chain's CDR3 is CSVVGGGYEQYF. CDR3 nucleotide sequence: TGCAGCGTTGTGGGAGGGGGCTACGAGCAGTACTTC.

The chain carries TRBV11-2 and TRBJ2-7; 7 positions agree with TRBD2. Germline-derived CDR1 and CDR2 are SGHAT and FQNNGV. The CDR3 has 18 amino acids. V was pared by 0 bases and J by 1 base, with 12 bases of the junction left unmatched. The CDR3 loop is CASSLELGGGSRSYEQYF. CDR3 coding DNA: TGTGCCAGCAGCTTAGAACTCGGTGGCGGGAGTAGGTCCTACGAGCAGTACTTC.

The CDR3 loop is CASSVTGRGEQYF. For the CDR3, the DNA is TGTGCCAGCAGCGTTACAGGGCGCGGCGAGCAGTACTTC. This chain connects TRBV9 to TRBJ2-7, with D perhaps TRBD1 (6 bases). The CDR3 is 13 amino acids. Trimming took off 2 bases at V and 6 bases at J, with 12 bases between the two ends. CDR1 and CDR2 from the germline V gene are SGDLS and YYNGEE.

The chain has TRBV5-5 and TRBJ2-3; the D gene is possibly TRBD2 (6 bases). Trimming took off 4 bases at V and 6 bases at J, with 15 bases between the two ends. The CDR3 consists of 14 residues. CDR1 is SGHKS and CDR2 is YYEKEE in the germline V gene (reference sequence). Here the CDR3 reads CASSLGLYQDTQYF. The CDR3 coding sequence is TGTGCCAGCAGCCTCGGACTATACCAGGATACGCAGTATTTT.